This is a list of T cell receptor beta chains from one sample in a study of technical replicates of blood from a few donors. Clones were read by immunoSEQ multiplex PCR, and TCRdb kept only the in-frame ones, dropping some. Of about 64,000 clones in the sample, 65% to 90% are singletons; the top ten hold approximately 5%. Sequencing used PBMCs. These receptors all stem from a human donor in good health. Some clones in this sample may be carry-over from other donors' samples. Both conserved end residues are part of each CDR3. Fields, in order: D gene, V gene, clone size, J gene, CDR3 DNA, CDR3 protein. D genes are given only for firm matches. Size is omitted from some rows. Given values are once, few, many or a class for expanded clones.

TRBD1,TRBV27,-,TRBJ1-2,TGTGCCAGCAGTTCCATGATAGACAGGGCATCTAACTATGGCTACACCTTC,CASSSMIDRASNYGYTF
TRBD2,TRBV4-2,-,TRBJ2-3,TGTGCCAGCAGCCAAGAAGGGATAGCGGGAGATACGCAGTATTTT,CASSQEGIAGDTQYF
TRBD2,TRBV4-2,-,TRBJ2-5,TGTGCCAGCAGCCGTAGCGGGGGGGCCGAGGAGACCCAGTACTTC,CASSRSGGAEETQYF
TRBD1,TRBV10-3,-,TRBJ1-1,TGTGCCATCAGCCCCGCGGGGACAGGGCTGACTGAAGCTTTCTTT,CAISPAGTGLTEAFF
TRBD1,TRBV6-5,-,TRBJ2-7,TGTGCCAGCAGTTCGACAGGGTTCTACGAGCAGTACTTC,CASSSTGFYEQYF
TRBD2,TRBV5-6,-,TRBJ2-7,TGTGCCAGCAGCTTTTCTCGCGGGGGGGCCTACGAGCAGTACTTC,CASSFSRGGAYEQYF
TRBD1,TRBV2,-,TRBJ1-5,TGTGCCAGCAGTGGGACAGGGGGCTCCAATCAGCCCCAGCATTTT,CASSGTGGSNQPQHF
TRBD2,TRBV7-2,once,TRBJ2-7,TGTGCCAGCAGCCCCAATCCTCTTAGCGGGGTAACCTCCTACGAGCAGTACTTC,CASSPNPLSGVTSYEQYF
TRBD1,TRBV5-1,-,TRBJ2-1,TGCGCCAGCAGCTTTCCCACGGGACAGAGGGACAATGAGCAGTTCTTC,CASSFPTGQRDNEQFF
-,TRBV7-9,-,TRBJ1-4,TGTGCCAGCAGCCTAAGGAGTGAAAAACTGTTTTTT,CASSLRSEKLFF
TRBD1,TRBV7-8,once,TRBJ2-6,TGTGCCAGCAGCACCAGATTTCCCGGGACAGGGAGCTTAGGGGCCAACGTCCTGACTTTC,CASSTRFPGTGSLGANVLTF
-,TRBV10-1,-,TRBJ1-2,TGCGCCAGCAGTGACCCTCGATGGACAGCAACTAACTATGGCTACACCTTC,CASSDPRWTATNYGYTF
TRBD2,TRBV4-3,-,TRBJ2-1,TGCGCCAGCAGCCAAGCGGCGGGAGTGAGGAATGAGCAGTTCTTC,CASSQAAGVRNEQFF
-,TRBV18,-,TRBJ2-5,TGTGCCAGCTCACCAATTAGACATGCTAGCGCCGAGACCCAGTACTTC,CASSPIRHASAETQYF
-,TRBV18,-,TRBJ2-3,TGTGCCAGCTCACCGAGTCTGGCGGGAGATACGCAGTATTTT,CASSPSLAGDTQYF
TRBD2,TRBV18,-,TRBJ2-7,TGTGCCAGCTCACTCTCGGGGGCTAGCGGGAGCCGGGAGCAGTACTTC,CASSLSGASGSREQYF
TRBD1,TRBV9,-,TRBJ1-2,TGTGCCAGCAGCGTAGGGACAGGGAACTATGGCTACACCTTC,CASSVGTGNYGYTF
TRBD2,TRBV7-2,-,TRBJ2-1,TGTGCCAGCAGCTTCTGGGGACAGCTGGGGACTAGCGGGGGGAACGAGCAGTTCTTC,CASSFWGQLGTSGGNEQFF
-,TRBV2,-,TRBJ2-5,TGTGCCAGCAGGCCAACATTTTCGTCTGGCTCGGAGACCCAGTACTTC,CASRPTFSSGSETQYF
TRBD2,TRBV7-2,-,TRBJ2-3,TGTGCCAGCAGGTCAAGCGGGGGGCGCACAGATACGCAGTATTTT,CASRSSGGRTDTQYF
-,TRBV27,-,TRBJ1-1,TGTGCCAGCAGTTTAGTACTCCACACTGAAGCTTTCTTT,CASSLVLHTEAFF
-,TRBV18,-,TRBJ2-2,TGTGCCAGCTCACCGGGACTGACCGGCGGGGAGCTGTTTTTT,CASSPGLTGGELFF
-,TRBV21-1,-,TRBJ1-4,TGTGCCAGCAGCAAAGTGGTCAGGGAAGCAACTAATGAAAAACTGTTTTTT,CASSKVVREATNEKLFF
TRBD1,TRBV5-4,many,TRBJ2-7,TGTGCCAGCAGCTTGCGGACAGGGGGAGGCGAGCAGTACTTC,CASSLRTGGGEQYF
TRBD1,TRBV7-2,-,TRBJ2-1,TGTGCCAGCAGCTCCCTCTGGGACAGGGGGTCGAATGAGCAGTTCTTC,CASSSLWDRGSNEQFF
-,TRBV18,-,TRBJ1-4,TGTGCCAGCTCTCCGGGAAATAATGAAAAACTGTTTTTT,CASSPGNNEKLFF
TRBD1,TRBV4-3,-,TRBJ1-1,TGCGCCAGCAGCCAGGACAGGAAGGGCCTAGACACTGAAGCTTTCTTT,CASSQDRKGLDTEAFF
-,TRBV10-3,-,TRBJ2-7,TGTGCCATCGGAACAGGGTCTAGCTCCTACGAGCAGTACTTC,CAIGTGSSSYEQYF
TRBD1,TRBV5-1,few,TRBJ1-1,TGCGCCAGCAACAATAGAGAGACAGGGGCAGGGGAAGCTTTCTTT,CASNNRETGAGEAFF
TRBD2,TRBV9,-,TRBJ2-5,TGTGCCAGCAGCGTAGGGGGACTAGGGGGGACCCAGTACTTC,CASSVGGLGGTQYF
-,TRBV9,-,TRBJ1-1,TGTGCCAGCAGCGTAGGAGGTGTGGGCACTGAAGCTTTCTTT,CASSVGGVGTEAFF
TRBD1,TRBV27,-,TRBJ1-2,TGTGCCAGCAGTCCCCGACAGGGGAGGGTCGGTGGCTACACCTTC,CASSPRQGRVGGYTF
-,TRBV6-5,-,TRBJ1-1,TGTGCCAGCAGTCTTAAAGGGGAGGCCACTGAAGCTTTCTTT,CASSLKGEATEAFF
-,TRBV27,-,TRBJ2-2,TGTGCCAGCAGTTTATCCTCCGGGGAGCTGTTTTTT,CASSLSSGELFF
-,TRBV18,-,TRBJ2-1,TGTGCCAGCTCACCAAGCCCCATCGGGGTGGGGTACAATGAGCAGTTCTTC,CASSPSPIGVGYNEQFF
-,TRBV25-1,-,TRBJ2-1,TGTGCCAGCAGTGAGCCTCAGGGGCGCAATGAGCAGTTCTTC,CASSEPQGRNEQFF
-,TRBV10-3,-,TRBJ1-4,TGTGCCATCAGGGGGGGGCTTGGAGAAAAACTGTTTTTT,CAIRGGLGEKLFF
-,TRBV2,-,TRBJ1-2,TGTGCCAGCAGTGTCCAGGGCCCCTATGGCTACACCTTC,CASSVQGPYGYTF
-,TRBV7-3,few,TRBJ1-1,TGTGCCAGCAGCTTGTCTCCAGGAAAGAACACTGAAGCTTTCTTT,CASSLSPGKNTEAFF
TRBD2,TRBV7-9,-,TRBJ2-2,TGTGCCAGCAGTAGGACTAGCGGGGGCACCGGGACCGGGGAGCTGTTTTTT,CASSRTSGGTGTGELFF
-,TRBV7-9,-,TRBJ2-7,TGTGCCAGCAGCTCCGTTACCTACGAGCAGTACTTC,CASSSVTYEQYF
TRBD2,TRBV28,-,TRBJ2-1,TGTGCCAGCAGCCGGGGGGGACCTTTGAATGAGCAGTTCTTC,CASSRGGPLNEQFF
TRBD1,TRBV7-2,-,TRBJ1-5,TGTGCCAGCAGCTCACACTCAGGGGGCGGGCAGCCCCAGCATTTT,CASSSHSGGGQPQHF
-,TRBV6-1,-,TRBJ2-6,TGTGCCAGCAGTGAAAGGGGAAATGGGGCCAACGTCCTGACTTTC,CASSERGNGANVLTF
TRBD2,TRBV5-1,-,TRBJ2-1,TGCGCCAGCAGCTTGGGGATCGGACTAGCAATTAGGGATGAGCAGTTCTTC,CASSLGIGLAIRDEQFF
-,TRBV6-6,-,TRBJ2-3,TGTGCCAGCAGTTTCCCGAGGAGCGGTGATACGCAGTATTTT,CASSFPRSGDTQYF
TRBD1,TRBV19,-,TRBJ2-7,TGTGCCAGTAGTATAGATTGGGACAGACCCTACGAGCAGTACTTC,CASSIDWDRPYEQYF